These 15 T cell receptor beta chains share one sample of origin, sequenced in a study of T cell repertoires in cytomegalovirus infection (dated by TCRdb to the late 2010s). The sequencing machine was an Illumina HiSeq 1500. TCRdb reran the public reads through fastp at Q25 and MiXCR, keeping productive beta chains. Duplicate CDR3 protein sequences are folded into a single record with the most common DNA and genes. The sample contains 150,000 to 200,000 distinct CDR3 sequences, about 21% of them found a single time. The top ten constitute approximately 3% of the sample. The sequenced sample consisted of PBMCs. The receptors stem from a human donor in good health (CMV status not recorded). Some clones in this sample may be carry-over from other donors' samples.

This clonotype was recorded a few times. The chain is built from TRBV10-2 and TRBJ1-1; D is ambiguous. Trimming shortened V by 2 bases and J by 5 bases, and 3 bases separated the two germline ends. CDR1 and CDR2 (germline): WSHSY, SAAADI. The CDR3 is made up of 11 amino acids. The CDR3 sequence is CASSERTEAFF. CDR3 nucleotides: TGCGCCAGCAGTGAGAGAACTGAAGCTTTCTTT.

This rearrangement joins TRBV29-1 to TRBJ1-1; 7 bases fit TRBD1. With V trimmed by 4 bases and J by 0 bases, 5 bases remained unmatched. CDR3 size: 14 residues. The germline CDR1 and CDR2 sequences are SQVTM and ANQGSEA. CDR3 nucleotide sequence: TGCAGCGTTGGAGGGGGCCAGATGAACACTGAAGCTTTCTTT. Its protein is CSVGGGQMNTEAFF.

The J gene is TRBJ2-7, the V gene TRBV5-6, with D perhaps matching TRBD2 (5 bases). Trimming cost V 2 bases and J 0 bases, with 12 bases left between them. The CDR3 contains 15 residues. Germline V gives CDR1 SGHDT, CDR2 YYEEEE. For the CDR3, the DNA is TGTGCCAGCAGCTTATCCCCGGGAAGCTCCTACGAGCAGTACTTC. Translated: CASSLSPGSSYEQYF.

This clonotype was counted a few times. The chain links TRBV25-1 to TRBJ2-2; weak D call: TRBD2 (5 bases). Trimming left V 0 bases short and J 4 bases short, with 9 bases between. The CDR3 is 15 residues long. Germline loops: CDR1 MGHDK, CDR2 SYGVNS. CDR3 sequence: CASSEYKGSTGELFF. CDR3 in DNA: TGTGCCAGCAGTGAATATAAAGGGAGCACCGGGGAGCTGTTTTTT.

This clonotype was recorded many times. The chain is built from TRBV7-2 and TRBJ2-7, with 8 bases that match TRBD1. Germline V lookup: CDR1 SGHTA, CDR2 FQGNSA. CDR3 length: 14 residues. The ends lost 5 bases at V and 4 bases at J; junction bases unmatched: 7. The CDR3 DNA reads TGTGCCAGCAGCACCGGGACAGGTATTTACGAGCAGTACTTC. It specifies CASSTGTGIYEQYF. Using reference TRBV7-2 and TRBJ2-7 for the parts outside the CDR3, the full variable domain is GAGVSQSPSNKVTEKGKDVELRCDPISGHTALYWYRQSLGQGLEFLIYFQGNSAPDKSGLPSDRFSAERTGGSVSTLTIQRTQQEDSAVYLCASSTGTGIYEQYFGPGTRLTVT.

The V gene is TRBV20-1, the J gene TRBJ1-1; tentative D call: TRBD1 (6 bases). This CDR3 has 14 amino acids. Germline values: CDR1 DFQATT, CDR2 SNEGSKA (reference sequence). V was trimmed by 8 bases and J by 3 bases, leaving 19 bases between them. The CDR3 is CSLRVGAGDTEAFF. CDR3 DNA sequence: TGCAGTCTCCGGGTGGGGGCCGGTGACACTGAAGCTTTCTTT.

This clonotype was counted ten times or more. The chain combines TRBV7-2 with TRBJ1-1, with D unclear. The germline V gene has CDR1 SGHTA and CDR2 FQGNSA. Trimming cost V 1 base and J 5 bases, with 14 bases left between them. The CDR3 loop spans 15 amino acids. The CDR3 spells CASSLEWQAKTEAFF. CDR3 DNA: TGTGCCAGCAGCTTAGAATGGCAGGCAAAAACTGAAGCTTTCTTT.

The rearrangement links TRBV6-1 to TRBJ1-2, with a tentative D call TRBD1 (6 bases). This CDR3 spans 15 amino acids. Germline V gene lookup returns CDR1 MNHNS and CDR2 SASEGT. Deletions cut 5 bases from V and 8 bases from J, with 21 bases between. This CDR3 is CASSPRGALAVGYTF. CDR3 in DNA: TGTGCCAGCAGTCCCCGGGGGGCCCTAGCCGTCGGCTACACCTTC.

The chain carries TRBV11-3 and TRBJ2-1, with D perhaps matching TRBD1 or TRBD2 (5 bases each). Germline-derived CDR1 and CDR2 are SGHNT and YENEEA. The CDR3 consists of 13 residues. The V gene lost 5 bases and the J gene lost 9 bases, with 14 bases spanning the gap. The CDR3 reads CASSPGQRVEQFF. The CDR3 nucleotides are TGTGCCAGCAGCCCAGGGCAGAGGGTTGAGCAGTTCTTC.

This clonotype was recorded at least ten times. This chain connects TRBV10-2 to TRBJ1-1, with D hard to call. Trimming took 2 bases from V and 2 from J, leaving 9 bases between them. Germline V gene data show CDR1 as WSHSY and CDR2 as SAAADI. CDR3 length: 14 residues. CDR3 bases: TGCGCCAGCAGTGAGCCAGGCCGAAACACTGAAGCTTTCTTT. Amino acid sequence: CASSEPGRNTEAFF.

The chain has TRBV4-1 and TRBJ1-2; no firm D call. Trimming pared 0 bases from V and 8 bases from J, leaving 13 bases between. Germline V gene lookup returns CDR1 MGHRA and CDR2 YSYEKL. There are 14 residues in the CDR3. The CDR3 region has the DNA TGCGCCAGCAGCCAAGACCGCCGCGCTTGGGGCTACACCTTC. This gives the protein CASSQDRRAWGYTF.

This clonotype occurred a few times. The chain employs TRBV5-4 and TRBJ2-5; TRBD1 aligns across 7 bases. Per the germline V gene, CDR1 is SGHNT and CDR2 is YYREEE (reference sequence). Trimming cost V 4 bases and J 0 bases; bases outside gene matches: 3. The CDR3 is 14 amino acids. The CDR3 here is CASSPGTDQETQYF. The CDR3 bases are TGTGCCAGCAGCCCCGGGACAGACCAAGAGACCCAGTACTTC.

This chain uses TRBV20-1 with TRBJ1-3; the D gene is possibly TRBD1 (5 bases). The CDR3 has 15 residues. V gave up 6 bases and J gave up 0 bases, with 15 bases separating them. Germline CDR1 reads DFQATT; CDR2 reads SNEGSKA (reference sequence). This CDR3 reads CSAPRGGLSGNTIYF. CDR3 DNA: TGCAGTGCCCCGAGGGGAGGGCTCTCTGGAAACACCATATATTTT.

This clonotype was counted between two and nine times. J is TRBJ1-2 and V is TRBV5-5, with TRBD1 as a possible D gene (5 bases). CDR3 length equals 16 residues. Germline V lookup: CDR1 SGHKS, CDR2 YYEKEE (reference sequence). With 1 base removed from V and 0 bases from J, the gap between germline ends came to 13 bases. The CDR3 coding sequence is TGTGCCAGCAGCTTGTACTGGGACGGCACTAACTATGGCTACACCTTC. Protein product: CASSLYWDGTNYGYTF.

The gene calls are TRBV6-5 and TRBJ1-2, with 11 nucleotides matching TRBD1. Germline-derived CDR1 and CDR2 are MNHEY and SVGAGI. The length of the CDR3 is 15 residues. The junction had 3 bases not matched to a gene; V was cut back by 2 bases and J by 4 bases. CDR3 DNA sequence: TGTGCCAGCAGTTACGATGGGACAGGGGGCTATGGCTACACCTTC. Encoded protein: CASSYDGTGGYGYTF.